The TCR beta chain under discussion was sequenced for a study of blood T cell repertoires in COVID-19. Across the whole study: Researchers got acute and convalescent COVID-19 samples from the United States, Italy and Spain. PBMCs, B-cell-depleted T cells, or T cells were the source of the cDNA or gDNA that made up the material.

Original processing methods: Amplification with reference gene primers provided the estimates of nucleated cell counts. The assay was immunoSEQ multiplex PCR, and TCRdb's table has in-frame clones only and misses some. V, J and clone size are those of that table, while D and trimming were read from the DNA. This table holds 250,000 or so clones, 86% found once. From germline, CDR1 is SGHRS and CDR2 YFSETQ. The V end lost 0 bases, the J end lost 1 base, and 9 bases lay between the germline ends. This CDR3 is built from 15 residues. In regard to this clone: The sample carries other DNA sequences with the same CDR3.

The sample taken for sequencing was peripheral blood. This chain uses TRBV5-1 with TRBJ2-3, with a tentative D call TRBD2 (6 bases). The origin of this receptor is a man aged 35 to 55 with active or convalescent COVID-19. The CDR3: CASSLGRAGTDTQYF. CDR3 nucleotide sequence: TGCGCCAGCAGCTTGGGGAGGGCCGGCACAGATACGCAGTATTTT. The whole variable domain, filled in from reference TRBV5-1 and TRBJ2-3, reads KAGVTQTPRYLIKTRGQQVTLSCSPISGHRSVSWYQQTPGQGLQFLFEYFSETQRNKGNFPGRFSGRQFSNSRSEMNVSTLELGDSALYLCASSLGRAGTDTQYFGPGTRLTVL.